This TCR beta chain was identified during a study of OX40 agonist ivuxolimab in advanced cancers. Whole-study context: In three patients, partial responses were observed, one with hepatocellular carcinoma and two with cutaneous melanoma. Study-level points and caveats: Several nonresponders also turned out to have low normalized T-cell clonal expansion. Circulating CD4+ and CD8+ T cells showed clonal expansion by week 6 at 0.1 to 3.0 mg/kg.

The data were produced by immunoSEQ multiplex PCR, yet TCRdb's version contains in-frame clones alone and is incomplete. This table has tens of thousands of clones, roughly nine tenths appearing once. As regards this clone: Its antigen is not identified.

Germline V gene lookup returns CDR1 SGHTA and CDR2 FQGNSA. After removal of 5 bases from V and 2 bases from J, the junction contained 6 bases not matched to a gene. This CDR3 has 17 residues. This sequence originates from an adult with an advanced solid tumor such as melanoma, head and neck, liver or kidney cancer. The chain recombines TRBV7-2 with TRBJ2-5, with 15 bases matching TRBD2. The sequencing used CD4+ or CD8+ T cells sorted from blood, collected in a trial of the OX40 agonist ivuxolimab. The CDR3 coding sequence is TGTGCCAGCAGCCACGGACTAGCGGGGGGGCATCAAGAGACCCAGTACTTC. Translation gives CASSHGLAGGHQETQYF.